This T cell receptor (beta chain) was sequenced for a study of tumor and adjacent non-tumor tissue in lung cancer. Background on the study: Histology: around twelve adenocarcinoma, a couple of squamous cell carcinoma, 1 small cell lung cancer. Study-level points and caveats: Higher tumor TCR diversity was associated with shorter survival. Compared with tumor, normal lung showed significantly lower TCR diversity. Tumor repertoires had a smaller top 100 clone share than normal lung.

Concerning this clonotype: Its antigen is undetermined.

V was clipped by 5 bases and J by 3 bases; unmatched bases: 6. The CDR3 contains 15 residues. Germline assignment: CDR1 MDHEN and CDR2 SYDVKM. TCRbeta libraries were built with three rounds of nested PCR, modified from ARM-PCR. TCRdb reprocessed the multiplex PCR reads via MiXCR and lists one record per CDR3 protein. The sample has about 98,000 distinct CDR3 sequences, 75% to 85% seen once. This sample's RNA came from whole unsorted tissue. Distant lung tissue was collected more than 3 cm away from the tumor edge. The TCR was taken from a man aged 60 to 69 with small cell lung cancer. The V gene is TRBV28, the J gene TRBJ2-3; TRBD1 aligns across 9 bases. The sequencing sample was made of distant non-tumor lung tissue. The CDR3 here is CASSVRDRATDTQYF. DNA of the CDR3: TGTGCCAGCAGTGTCCGGGACAGGGCGACAGATACGCAGTATTTT.